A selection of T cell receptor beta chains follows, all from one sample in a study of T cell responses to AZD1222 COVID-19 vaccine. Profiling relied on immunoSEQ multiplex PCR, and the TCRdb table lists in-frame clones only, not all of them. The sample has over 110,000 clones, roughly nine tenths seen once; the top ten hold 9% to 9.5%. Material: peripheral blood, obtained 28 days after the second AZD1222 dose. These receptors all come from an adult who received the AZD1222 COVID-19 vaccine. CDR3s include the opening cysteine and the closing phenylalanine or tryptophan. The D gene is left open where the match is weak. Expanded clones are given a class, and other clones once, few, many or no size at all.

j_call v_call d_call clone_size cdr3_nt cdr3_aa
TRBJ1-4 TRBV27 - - TGTGCCAGCAGCCCCTTCGGTGCAACTAATGAAAAACTGTTTTTT CASSPFGATNEKLFF
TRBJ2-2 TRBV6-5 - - TGTGCCAGCAATAGCGGCTCCGACACCGGGGAGCTGTTTTTT CASNSGSDTGELFF
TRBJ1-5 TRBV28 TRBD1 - TGTGCCAGCAGTTTAGGACAGGGTAATGATCAGCCCCAGCATTTT CASSLGQGNDQPQHF
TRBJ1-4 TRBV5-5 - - TGTGCCAGCAGCTTGTATGGGTTTTCAACTAATGAAAAACTGTTTTTT CASSLYGFSTNEKLFF
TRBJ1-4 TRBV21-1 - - TGTGCCAGCAGTCCCTTTAGGACAGGGAGCGAAAAACTGTTTTTT CASSPFRTGSEKLFF
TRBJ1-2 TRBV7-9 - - TGTGCCAGCAGCTCCACGTATGTGGACCAGGGATATGGCTACACCTTC CASSSTYVDQGYGYTF
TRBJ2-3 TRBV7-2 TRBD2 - TGTGCCAGCACGGGCGTAGCGGGAGTGATAGATACGCAGTATTTT CASTGVAGVIDTQYF
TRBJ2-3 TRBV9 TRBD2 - TGTGCCAGCAGCGTAGTCGCGGGGGGCTCTCCCACGCAGTATTTT CASSVVAGGSPTQYF
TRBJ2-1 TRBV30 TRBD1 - TGTGCCTGGGTTACAGGGGGGTTTATGAATGAGCAGTTCTTC CAWVTGGFMNEQFF
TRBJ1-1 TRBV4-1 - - TGCGCCAGCAGCCAAGATTGGGCTCCGGCGTCCTTT CASSQDWAPASF
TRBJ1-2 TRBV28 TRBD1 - TGTGCCAGCAGTGACAGGGGAATGTACTATGGCTACACCTTC CASSDRGMYYGYTF
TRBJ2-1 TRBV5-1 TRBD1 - TGCGCCAGCTTTTACAGCGGTCGAACGGGACAGGGTGATGAGCAGTTCTTC CASFYSGRTGQGDEQFF
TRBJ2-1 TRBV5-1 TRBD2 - TGCGCCAGCAGGCGGGAGGTGGTCTACAATGAGCAGTTCTTC CASRREVVYNEQFF
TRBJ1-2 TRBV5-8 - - TGTGCCAGCTTGACCCTCCCAGGCGACTATGGCTACACCTTC CASLTLPGDYGYTF
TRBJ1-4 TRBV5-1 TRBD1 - TGCGCCAGCAGCTTACAGGGGCCTCGTGAAAAACTGTTTTTT CASSLQGPREKLFF
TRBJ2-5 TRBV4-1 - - TGCGCCAGCAGCCCACCGGGACGGCAAGAGACCCAGTACTTC CASSPPGRQETQYF
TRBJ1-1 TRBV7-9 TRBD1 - TGTGCCAGCAGCCCACCACAGGGGTTGAACACTGAAGCTTTCTTT CASSPPQGLNTEAFF
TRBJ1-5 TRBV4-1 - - TGCGCCAGCAGCCAAGTGGTACTACATAGCAATCAGCCCCAGCATTTT CASSQVVLHSNQPQHF
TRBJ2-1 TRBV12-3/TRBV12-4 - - TGTGCCAGCAGTTTAGCCCACAATGAGCAGTTCTTC CASSLAHNEQFF
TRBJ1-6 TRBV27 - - TGTGCCAGCAGCTTTACCCGGACAGTCGCTTCACCCCTCCACTTT CASSFTRTVASPLHF
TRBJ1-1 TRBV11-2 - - TGTGCCAGCAGCAACATCCGAGGAGCCCAGAACACTGAAGCTTTCTTT CASSNIRGAQNTEAFF
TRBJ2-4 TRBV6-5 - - TGTGCCAGCAGTTACGAGGGATCCAAAAACATTCAGTACTTC CASSYEGSKNIQYF
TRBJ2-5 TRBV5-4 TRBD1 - TGTGCCAGCAGCTTGGGACAGGGGGGAGAGACCCAGTACTTC CASSLGQGGETQYF
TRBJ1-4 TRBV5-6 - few TGTGCCAGCAGCTTGACGGGTGCCCAACTGTTTTTT CASSLTGAQLFF
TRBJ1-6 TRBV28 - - TGTGCCAGCAGGCCCCTCCGGGCCACCGGCTATAATTCACCCCTCCACTTT CASRPLRATGYNSPLHF
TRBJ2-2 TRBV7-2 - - TGTGCCAGCAGCTTACCAGAGGGGCACACCGGGGAGCTGTTTTTT CASSLPEGHTGELFF
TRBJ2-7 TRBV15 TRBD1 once TGTGCCACCAGCACCCTGACTGGGACAGGCTACGAGCAGTACTTC CATSTLTGTGYEQYF
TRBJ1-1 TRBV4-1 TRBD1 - TGCGCCAGCCGCAGGGGACAGGGGAACACTGAAGCTTTCTTT CASRRGQGNTEAFF
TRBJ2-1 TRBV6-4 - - TGTGCCAGCAGTGATGGGGGGGCGGATGAGCAGTTCTTC CASSDGGADEQFF
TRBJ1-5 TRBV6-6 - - TGTGCCAGCATCCAAGGGTGGGGCAATCAGCCCCAGCATTTT CASIQGWGNQPQHF
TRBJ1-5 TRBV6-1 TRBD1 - TGTGCCAGCAGTAAAGGGTGGGACAGGGGCTCGAGTCAGCCCCAGCATTTT CASSKGWDRGSSQPQHF
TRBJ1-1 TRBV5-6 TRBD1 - TGTGCCAGCAGCTTGGTAGGGGGCCAGAACACTGAAGCTTTCTTT CASSLVGGQNTEAFF
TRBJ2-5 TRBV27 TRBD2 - TGTGCCAGCAGTTTACTGACTCCTAGCGGGAACCAAGAGACCCAGTACTTC CASSLLTPSGNQETQYF
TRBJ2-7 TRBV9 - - TGTGCCAGCAGCGTAGGGCTTCCCCCGAGTATTTGGGAGCAGTACTTC CASSVGLPPSIWEQYF
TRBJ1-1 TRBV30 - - TGTGCCTGGAGGGAGTTAAGGAACACTGAAGCTTTCTTT CAWRELRNTEAFF
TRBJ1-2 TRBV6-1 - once TGTGCCAGCAGTGACCGATTTGGGTTAGCTAACTATGGCTACACCTTC CASSDRFGLANYGYTF
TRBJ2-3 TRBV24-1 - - TGTGCCACCCAGAAGGGGATAGGAGATACGCAGTATTTT CATQKGIGDTQYF
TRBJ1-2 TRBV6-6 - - TGTGCCAGCCAACAACTCGGTGGGTATGGCTACACCTTC CASQQLGGYGYTF
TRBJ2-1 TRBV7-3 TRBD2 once TGTGCCAGCAGCAGAGGACTAGCGGGGGACAATGAGCAGTTCTTC CASSRGLAGDNEQFF
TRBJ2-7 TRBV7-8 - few TGTGCCAGCACCCAGAGGGACGGATCCTACGAGCAGTACTTC CASTQRDGSYEQYF
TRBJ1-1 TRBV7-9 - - TGTGCCAGCAGCCCACACTCCCTAAGGACATCGAACACTGAAGCTTTCTTT CASSPHSLRTSNTEAFF
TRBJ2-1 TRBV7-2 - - TGTGCCAGCAGCTTAGATGTCCGGCCGGGGAATGAGCAGTTCTTC CASSLDVRPGNEQFF
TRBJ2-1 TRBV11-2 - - TGTGCCAGCAGCTCCCTCGAAAATGAGCAGTTCTTC CASSSLENEQFF
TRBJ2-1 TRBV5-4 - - TGTGCCAGCAGCCTCTTCGGCCATAATGAGCAGTTCTTC CASSLFGHNEQFF
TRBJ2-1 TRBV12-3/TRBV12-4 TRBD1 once TGTGCCAGCAGTTTGGACAGGAATGAGCAGTTCTTC CASSLDRNEQFF
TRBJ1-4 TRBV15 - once TGTGCCACCAGCAGAACCCAATATGGGGATGAAAAACTGTTTTTT CATSRTQYGDEKLFF
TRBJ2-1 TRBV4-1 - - TGCGCCAGCAGCCAAGGAACGGGAAATGAGCAGTTCTTC CASSQGTGNEQFF
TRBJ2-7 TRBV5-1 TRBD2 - TGCGCCAGCAGCTCTAGCGGGAGGATCTCCTACGAGCAGTACTTC CASSSSGRISYEQYF
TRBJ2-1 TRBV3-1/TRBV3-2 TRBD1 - TGTGCCAGCAGCCAAGTTACCAGGGGGCCTGGCAATGAGCAGTTCTTC CASSQVTRGPGNEQFF
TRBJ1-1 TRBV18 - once TGTGCCAGCTCACCACTTGAGGGCTCGGCTGAAGCTTTCTTT CASSPLEGSAEAFF
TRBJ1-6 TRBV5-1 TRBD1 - TGCGCCAGCAGCAGAGGCCGGGACAGCTATAATTCACCCCTCCACTTT CASSRGRDSYNSPLHF
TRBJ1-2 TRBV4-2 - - TGTGCCAGCAGCCAAGAGCCAGGGGATGATGGCTACACCTTC CASSQEPGDDGYTF
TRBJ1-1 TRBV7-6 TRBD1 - TGTGCCAGCAGCTTAGAGACCAGGGGGCTAAACACTGAAGCTTTCTTT CASSLETRGLNTEAFF
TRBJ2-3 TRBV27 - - TGTGCCAGCAGTTCCCACATATCTCGCACAGATACGCAGTATTTT CASSSHISRTDTQYF
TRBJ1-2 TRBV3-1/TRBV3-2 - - TGTGGCAGCAGCCAAGAAGGGGGTGCGGGGAACTATGGCTACACCTTC CGSSQEGGAGNYGYTF